This record concerns one T cell receptor (beta chain) sequence. The entry originates in a study of cytomegalovirus exposure and HLA in healthy donors. The CDR3 totals 14 residues. Germline assignment: CDR1 MDHEN and CDR2 SYDVKM. V was pared by 3 bases and J by 7 bases, with 12 bases between. 60 Vbeta and 13 Jbeta primers were used in PCR. Assay used: immunoSEQ multiplex PCR; TCRdb lists only in-frame clones, some missing. The sample shows 300,000 or so clones, about four fifths of them seen only once. This TCR was sampled from a woman between 40 and 55 years old in good health and CMV-seropositive. The V gene is TRBV28, the J gene TRBJ1-4, with D hard to call. Material: PBMCs. The CDR3 loop reads CASSFRGGGEKLFF. The CDR3 DNA reads TGTGCCAGCAGTTTCCGGGGAGGTGGTGAAAAACTGTTTTTT.